This T cell receptor (beta chain) was captured by sequencing in a study of low-dose radiotherapy and immunotherapy resistance in tumors. This clonotype was observed a handful of times. This CDR3 has 20 residues. Germline V CDR1 and CDR2: SGHVS, FQNEAQ. After removal of 4 bases from V and 0 bases from J, the junction contained 17 bases not matched to a gene. Alpha and beta chains were covered, as first-strand cDNA relied on TRAV- and TRBV-specific primers. Amplification of TCRs used a constant-region primer and V-primer adapter for around 19 PCR cycles. TCRdb independently ran MiXCR on the reads; one entry per CDR3 protein. The sample carries 35,000 to 50,000 distinct CDR3 sequences, 31% recorded once. Time point meaning: before trial treatment.

The gene calls are TRBV7-8 and TRBJ2-3, with 9 bases identical to TRBD2. Sequencing was performed on PBMCs, taken before treatment. The clonotype was recovered from a male donor with gallbladder cancer. CDR3 in amino acids: CASSSQRGLAGTTSTDTQYF. As DNA, the CDR3 is TGTGCCAGCAGCTCCCAGCGGGGGCTAGCGGGGACCACTAGCACAGATACGCAGTATTTT.